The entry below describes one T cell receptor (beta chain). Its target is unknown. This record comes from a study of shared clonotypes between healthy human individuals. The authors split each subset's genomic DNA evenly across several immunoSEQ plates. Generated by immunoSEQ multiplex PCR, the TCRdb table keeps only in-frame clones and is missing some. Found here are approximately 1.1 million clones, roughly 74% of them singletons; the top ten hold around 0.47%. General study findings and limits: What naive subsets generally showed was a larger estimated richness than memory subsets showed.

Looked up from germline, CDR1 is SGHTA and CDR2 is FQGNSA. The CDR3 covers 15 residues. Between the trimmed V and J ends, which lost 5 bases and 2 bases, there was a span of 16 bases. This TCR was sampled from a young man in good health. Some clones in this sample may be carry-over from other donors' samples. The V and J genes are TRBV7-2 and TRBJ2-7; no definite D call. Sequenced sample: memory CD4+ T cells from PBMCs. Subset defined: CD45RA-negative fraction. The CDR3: CASSPRATSTYEQYF. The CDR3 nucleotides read TGTGCCAGCAGCCCCCGGGCCACGTCCACCTACGAGCAGTACTTC. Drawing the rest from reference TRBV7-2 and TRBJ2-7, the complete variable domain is GAGVSQSPSNKVTEKGKDVELRCDPISGHTALYWYRQSLGQGLEFLIYFQGNSAPDKSGLPSDRFSAERTGGSVSTLTIQRTQQEDSAVYLCASSPRATSTYEQYFGPGTRLTVT.